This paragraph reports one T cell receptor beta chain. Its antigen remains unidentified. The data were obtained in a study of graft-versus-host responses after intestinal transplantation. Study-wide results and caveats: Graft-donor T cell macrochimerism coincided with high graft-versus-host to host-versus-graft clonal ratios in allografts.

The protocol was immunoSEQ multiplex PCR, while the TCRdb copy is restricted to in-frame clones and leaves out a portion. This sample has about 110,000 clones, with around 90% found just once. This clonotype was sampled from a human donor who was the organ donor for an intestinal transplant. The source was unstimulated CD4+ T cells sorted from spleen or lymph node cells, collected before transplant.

The CDR3 protein is CASSPPAGSGTDTQYF. For the CDR3, the DNA is TGTGCCAGCTCACCACCGGCAGGGTCAGGCACAGATACGCAGTATTTT. The gene calls are TRBV18 and TRBJ2-3; TRBD1 is a possible D gene (5 bases). Trimming cost V 0 bases and J 1 base, with 11 bases left between them. The V gene's germline CDR1 is KGHSH and CDR2 LQKENI. The CDR3 has 16 amino acids.